A selection of T cell receptor beta chains follows, all from one sample in a study of T cells in Graves' hyperthyroidism and ophthalmopathy. Using its own MiXCR run on the multiplex PCR reads, TCRdb lists one record per CDR3 protein. Seen here are about 520,000 distinct CDR3 sequences, roughly a quarter observed once, and the top ten hold 11%. The source material was blood. The origin of the receptors is a woman in her twenties or thirties with Graves' ophthalmopathy. The conserved cysteine and the conserved F or W are not part of the CDR3 here. Fields, in order: V gene, CDR3 length, J gene, D gene, CDR3 protein. D genes are given only for firm matches.

TRBV7-2	10	TRBJ1-1	.	ASSFGALEAF
TRBV28	14	TRBJ1-5	TRBD1	ASSSSGTGGGQPQH
TRBV5-1	12	TRBJ2-2	.	ASSLGQNTGELF
TRBV19	14	TRBJ2-2	TRBD1	ASSAPGQGVSGELF
TRBV20-1	14	TRBJ2-4	TRBD1	SARVRGQGVLNIKY
TRBV11-2	13	TRBJ1-1	.	ASSLEAGMNTEAF
TRBV6-1	12	TRBJ1-2	.	ASSGTSTLYGYT
TRBV6-5	14	TRBJ2-2	.	ASSWPGLVENGELF
TRBV6-2/TRBV6-3	11	TRBJ2-2	.	ASSYSSARELF
TRBV6-1	14	TRBJ1-5	.	ASTTRRRDSNQPQH
TRBV6-4	12	TRBJ1-6	.	ASSYGGGDSPLH
TRBV11-2	10	TRBJ1-2	.	ASSLDSMGYT
TRBV6-5	12	TRBJ1-5	TRBD1	ASTRDRANQPQH
TRBV5-1	12	TRBJ1-5	.	ASSPLGDNQPQH
TRBV20-1	14	TRBJ1-1	TRBD1	SASEDRGTSDTEAF
TRBV29-1	10	TRBJ1-1	.	SVRGGNTEAF
TRBV6-2/TRBV6-3	13	TRBJ1-2	.	ASSTRQTLNYGYT
TRBV4-1	11	TRBJ2-5	.	ASSQEVVETQY
TRBV12-3/TRBV12-4	9	TRBJ1-6	.	ASTSNSPLH
TRBV2	13	TRBJ2-2	TRBD1	ASIRQGDNTGELF
TRBV6-1	9	TRBJ2-5	.	ASKRQETQY
TRBV6-1	9	TRBJ2-7	.	ASSEVSEQY
TRBV30	13	TRBJ2-2	TRBD1	AWSPGQSNTGELF
TRBV14	14	TRBJ2-2	.	ASSQRTAIDTGELF
TRBV11-1	17	TRBJ2-5	TRBD1	ASSLVPLQGASRQATQY
TRBV7-2	12	TRBJ2-5	TRBD2	ASSSLAGGETQY
TRBV6-2/TRBV6-3	11	TRBJ1-1	.	ASSYRGNTEAF
TRBV5-1	12	TRBJ2-2	.	ASSFAGLTGELF
TRBV12-3/TRBV12-4	13	TRBJ2-5	TRBD2	ASSLTAGGRGTQY
TRBV15	12	TRBJ1-2	TRBD1	ATSRQDRYYGYT
TRBV12-3/TRBV12-4	14	TRBJ1-3	.	ASSQLDQISGNTIY
TRBV6-2/TRBV6-3	13	TRBJ2-5	TRBD1	ASSYPRGRRETQY
TRBV25-1	14	TRBJ1-2	TRBD1	ASSDPKTGGVGGYT
TRBV9	12	TRBJ2-7	.	ASSVSSGTYEQY
TRBV10-3	14	TRBJ1-1	TRBD1	AISTGTGTLNTEAF
TRBV12-3/TRBV12-4	13	TRBJ1-1	.	ASSLWLGGGTEAF
TRBV2	12	TRBJ1-1	TRBD1	ASREDRANTEAF
TRBV12-3/TRBV12-4	15	TRBJ2-2	TRBD1	ASSSRTGGWNTGELF
TRBV19	11	TRBJ1-6	.	ASRPGRDSPLH
TRBV6-1	12	TRBJ1-2	TRBD1	ASKKTGQNYGYT
TRBV5-1	11	TRBJ1-1	.	ASSTEGFTEAF
TRBV24-1	13	TRBJ2-5	.	ATSIGGFIGETQY
TRBV6-1	13	TRBJ2-5	.	ASSEERGGQGAQY
TRBV5-1	12	TRBJ1-1	.	ASRQQGTNTEAF
TRBV6-1	11	TRBJ1-2	TRBD1	ASTPTGMRGYT
TRBV19	11	TRBJ2-5	.	ASSIAAGETQY
TRBV19	12	TRBJ2-1	.	ASTSGTGFNEQF
TRBV5-1	14	TRBJ1-2	TRBD1	ASGESTGELWYGYT
TRBV12-3/TRBV12-4	11	TRBJ1-1	.	ASSFSENTEAF
TRBV10-3	13	TRBJ1-1	.	AISESLTSNTEAF
TRBV7-9	13	TRBJ2-5	.	ASSLAMGSGETQY
TRBV28	12	TRBJ1-1	.	ASSLRQTRTEAF
TRBV20-1	11	TRBJ2-7	.	SARDPDSYEQY
TRBV7-2	11	TRBJ2-5	.	ASSFSRGETQY
TRBV12-3/TRBV12-4	11	TRBJ2-7	.	ASSIRGTYEQY
TRBV28	15	TRBJ2-2	TRBD2	ASIGLAGKRGTGELF
TRBV6-1	11	TRBJ2-7	TRBD1	ASRGTVTDEQY
TRBV6-4	15	TRBJ1-5	TRBD1	ASSRPGQGSGYQPQH
TRBV7-2	13	TRBJ2-6	.	ASSPEVSGANVLT
TRBV13	11	TRBJ2-7	TRBD2	ASSPGGREEQY